This T cell receptor (beta chain) derives from a study of tumor-infiltrating lymphocytes in primary liver carcinoma. The CDR3 has 16 amino acids. Looked up from germline, CDR1 is MNHNS and CDR2 is SASEGT. The roughly 17-31 mg bulk tissue piece was not sorted before simultaneous RNA and DNA extraction. Reverse transcription of approximately 520 ng total RNA with a constant-region primer produced TCR beta cDNA. Slightly modified ARM-PCR served as the procedure for the TCR beta libraries. These libraries came from three rounds of nested multiplex PCR. The opening two PCR rounds, roughly 11 cycles each, paired TRBV1-TRBV30 forward primers with a C-beta reverse primer. MiXCR was run by TCRdb on the multiplex PCR reads, yielding one entry per CDR3 protein. The repertoire includes about 59,000 distinct CDR3 sequences, over 65% of them detected once, and around 50% sits in the top ten.

Sequencing used liver tumor tissue from sampling region 2. Stated subset: tumor region T2, inferior pole. This receptor was taken from a man aged 40-50 years with primary liver carcinoma and hepatitis B virus infection. This sequence joins TRBV6-1 and TRBJ1-2; 9 bases line up with TRBD1. The CDR3 here is CTNTEAARTGAHGYTF. DNA for the CDR3: TGTACCAACACCGAGGCCGCTCGGACAGGGGCCCATGGCTACACCTTC.